Shown below are 9 T cell receptor beta chains from a single sample sequenced in a study of shared clonotypes between healthy human individuals. Clones were read by immunoSEQ multiplex PCR, and TCRdb kept only the in-frame ones, dropping some. The sample lists about 490,000 clones, 65% to 85% occurring once. Sequencing used PBMCs. These receptors originate from a woman aged 40 to 50 in good health. Some clones in this sample may be carry-over from other donors' samples.

V gene TRBV7-9 combines with J gene TRBJ2-1; tentatively, D is TRBD1 or TRBD2 (6 bases each). V lost 6 bases, J lost 10 bases, and 22 bases lay in between. The CDR3 is 15 residues long. Looked up from germline, CDR1 is SEHNR and CDR2 is FQNEAQ (reference sequence). The CDR3 DNA is TGTGCCAGCAGGCCCATGGGGGCTAGCGTCCGGGAGCAGTTCTTC. This encodes CASRPMGASVREQFF.

In regard to this clone: This may be a read error, as it is one base from a much larger clone. Other DNA sequences in the sample encode the same CDR3. The rearrangement joins TRBV27 to TRBJ2-3; TRBD1 might be the D (5 bases). Germline loops: CDR1 MNHEY, CDR2 SMNVEV (reference sequence). V was cut by 1 base and J by 4 bases, with 12 bases left in between. This CDR3 has 15 amino acids. The CDR3 reads CASSLWGGRADTQYF. CDR3 nucleotide sequence: TGTGCCAGCAGTTTATGGGGCGGAAGAGCAGATACGCAGTATTTT.

The chain recombines TRBV27 with TRBJ2-1; perhaps TRBD1 as D (6 bases). Trimming pared 3 bases from V and 9 bases from J, leaving 15 bases between. The CDR3 spans 14 residues. Germline V CDR1 and CDR2: MNHEY, SMNVEV (reference sequence). The CDR3 DNA follows: TGTGCCAGCAGTTTGAGGCAGGGGATCAGTGAGCAGTTCTTC. Residues: CASSLRQGISEQFF.

The chain combines TRBV4-2 with TRBJ1-1; perhaps TRBD1 as D (5 bases). V was clipped by 0 bases and J by 0 bases, with 11 bases between them. The germline V gene encodes CDR1 LGHNA and CDR2 YNFKEQ. The CDR3 consists of 16 residues. The CDR3 here is CASSQDRTRLNTEAFF. The DNA of the CDR3 is TGTGCCAGCAGCCAAGATCGGACAAGATTGAACACTGAAGCTTTCTTT.

Worth noting for this clone: With a far larger clone one base away, a read error is the likely cause. The same CDR3 can be traced to other DNA sequences in this sample. The V call is TRBV30, the J call TRBJ1-1; D possibly corresponds to TRBD1 (5 bases). Germline loops: CDR1 GTSNPN, CDR2 SVGIG (reference sequence). The CDR3 contains 12 residues. V was cut by 8 bases and J by 4 bases, with 14 bases left in between. The DNA of the CDR3 is TGTGCCAGGAAGCGGGGGTCCACTGAAGCTTTCTTT. This translates into CARKRGSTEAFF.

The chain uses TRBV5-1 and TRBJ1-1, with no clear D. The CDR3 runs 12 residues. Germline V gene sequence: CDR1 SGHRS, CDR2 YFSETQ. With 1 base removed from V and 7 bases from J, the gap between germline ends came to 8 bases. The CDR3, as DNA: TGCGCCAGCAGCTTGTCCGGGCGTGAAGCTTTCTTT. This gives the protein CASSLSGREAFF.

Turning to this clone: A much bigger clone sits one base away, suggesting this may be a read error. The chain joins TRBV2 to TRBJ1-2; 7 bases align to TRBD1. This CDR3 is 18 amino acids long. Germline values: CDR1 SNHLY, CDR2 FYNNEI. The CDR3 spells CASSDPLGKAPVRGGYIF. For the CDR3, the DNA is TGTGCCAGCAGTGACCCCCTCGGGAAGGCGCCCGTCAGGGGGGGCTACATCTTC.

Only a few counts were recorded for this clone. The chain joins TRBV29-1 to TRBJ2-7; D might be TRBD1 (6 bases). V was trimmed by 4 bases and J by 6 bases, leaving 22 bases between them. Germline CDR1 is SQVTM and CDR2 is ANQGSEA. CDR3 length equals 15 residues. The CDR3 sequence: CSVGQLQGSVGEQYF. The CDR3 region has the DNA TGCAGCGTTGGCCAACTACAGGGTTCGGTGGGCGAGCAGTACTTC.

To note about this clone: A far larger clone is one base from this, pointing to a likely read error. Other DNA sequences in this specimen translate into the identical CDR3. The rearrangement links TRBV30 to TRBJ2-7; no firm D call. Germline V lookup: CDR1 GTSNPN, CDR2 SVGIG (reference sequence). The CDR3 has 12 amino acids. The germline V and J ends were trimmed by 1 base and 7 bases, with 11 bases remaining between them. This CDR3 reads CAWSASVGEQYF. The CDR3 nucleotides read TGTGCCTGGAGTGCTTCAGTAGGTGAGCAGTACTTC.